This T cell receptor beta chain was retrieved from a study of Tregs in tolerant kidney transplant recipients. The protocol was immunoSEQ multiplex PCR, while the TCRdb copy is restricted to in-frame clones and leaves out a portion. The profile shows about 88,000 clones, more than 90% of them singletons. V shed 0 bases and J shed 5 bases, with 13 bases lying between them. The CDR3 has 16 amino acids. Germline CDR1 reads PRHDT; CDR2 reads FYEKMQ (reference sequence). Notes on this clone: No antigen is known for it.

Study-wide results and caveats: Findings come from small patient numbers and require larger validation.

The specimen was CD8+ T cells from blood. The J gene is TRBJ2-2, the V gene TRBV13; TRBD2 might be the D (6 bases). This TCR came from a human donor in good health. CDR3 in DNA: TGTGCCAGCAGCTTAGGCCTATTGGGGAGGACCGGGGAGCTGTTTTTT. The encoded protein is CASSLGLLGRTGELFF.